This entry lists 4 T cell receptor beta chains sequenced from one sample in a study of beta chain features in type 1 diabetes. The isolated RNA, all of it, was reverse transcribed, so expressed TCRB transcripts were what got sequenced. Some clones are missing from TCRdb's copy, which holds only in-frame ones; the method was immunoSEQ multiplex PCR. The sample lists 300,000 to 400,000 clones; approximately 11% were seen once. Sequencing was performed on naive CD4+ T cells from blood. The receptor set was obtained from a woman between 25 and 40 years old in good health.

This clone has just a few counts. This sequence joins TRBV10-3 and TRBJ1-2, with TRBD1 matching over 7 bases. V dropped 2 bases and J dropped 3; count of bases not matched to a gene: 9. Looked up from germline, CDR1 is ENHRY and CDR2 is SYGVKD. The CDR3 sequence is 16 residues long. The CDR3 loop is CAISELGQPTHYGYTF. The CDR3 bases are TGTGCCATCAGTGAGCTGGGACAGCCGACCCACTATGGCTACACCTTC.

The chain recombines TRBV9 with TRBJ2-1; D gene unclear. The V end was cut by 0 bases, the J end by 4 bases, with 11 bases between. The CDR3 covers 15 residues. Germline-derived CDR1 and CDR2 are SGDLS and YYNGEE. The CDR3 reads CASSVEAQMYNEQFF. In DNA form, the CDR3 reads TGTGCCAGCAGCGTAGAAGCGCAGATGTACAATGAGCAGTTCTTC.

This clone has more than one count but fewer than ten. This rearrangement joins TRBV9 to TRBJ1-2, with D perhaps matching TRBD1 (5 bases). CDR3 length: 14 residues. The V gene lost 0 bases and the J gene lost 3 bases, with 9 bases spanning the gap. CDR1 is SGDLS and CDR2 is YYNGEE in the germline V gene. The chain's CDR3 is CASSVGVTDYGYTF. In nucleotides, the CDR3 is TGTGCCAGCAGCGTAGGGGTGACAGACTATGGCTACACCTTC.

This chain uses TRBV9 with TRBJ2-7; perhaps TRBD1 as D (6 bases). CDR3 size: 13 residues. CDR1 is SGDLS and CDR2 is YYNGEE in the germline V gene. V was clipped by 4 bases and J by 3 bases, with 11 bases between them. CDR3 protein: CASSRGQYYEQYF. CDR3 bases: TGTGCCAGCAGCCGCGGACAGTACTACGAGCAGTACTTC.